A single sample gave rise to the 20 T cell receptor beta chains below, sequenced in a study of blood T cells in healthy people across ages. The authors ran a second PCR of about 7 to 12 cycles using a sample-barcoded 5' primer and a J-beta primer mix. TCRdb reprocessed the 5' RACE reads via MiXCR and lists one record per CDR3 protein. In the table there are just under 550,000 distinct CDR3 sequences, approximately 25% of which are singletons. These sequences were also reported in another study, on T cells of mothers and their children.

Material for sequencing was blood. Every receptor here comes from a boy aged 5-17 years in good health.

This clonotype was detected only a few times. The J gene is TRBJ1-6, the V gene TRBV6-5; D unclear. The CDR3 is 19 amino acids. The V end lost 0 bases, the J end lost 0 bases, and 15 bases lay between the germline ends. Germline-derived CDR1 and CDR2 are MNHEY and SVGAGI. The CDR3 DNA reads TGTGCCAGCAGTTACTCCGTGCCGAGACAACACTCCTATAATTCACCCCTCCACTTT. Translating it yields CASSYSVPRQHSYNSPLHF.

This clonotype showed up many times. This sequence joins TRBV4-1 and TRBJ1-6; D remains unclear. This CDR3 has 18 residues. Germline V gene data show CDR1 as MGHRA and CDR2 as YSYEKL. V dropped 4 bases and J dropped 0 bases, with 16 bases sitting between them. CDR3 sequence: CASSLPFASLSYNSPLHF. Here the CDR3 DNA reads TGCGCCAGCAGCCTCCCGTTTGCCTCCCTCTCCTATAATTCACCCCTCCACTTT.

This clonotype was recorded a few times. The chain combines TRBV4-2 with TRBJ2-5; D is perhaps TRBD1 or TRBD2 (7 bases each). The J call may be mistaken, given a closer DNA end match to TRBJ2-7. The V gene's germline CDR1 is LGHNA and CDR2 YNFKEQ. The CDR3 has 14 residues. CDR3 DNA sequence: TGTGCCAGCAGCCCGACAGGGACTACCTACGAGCAGTACTTC. It encodes CASSPTGTTYEQYF.

This clonotype was seen a few times. CDR3 sequence: CASRDRTRYEQYF. Written as DNA, the CDR3 is TGTGCCAGCAGGGACAGGACCCGCTACGAGCAGTACTTC. The chain combines TRBV25-1 with TRBJ2-7; 7 nucleotides agree with TRBD1. Per germline, CDR1 MGHDK and CDR2 SYGVNS. The J segment lost 3 bases and the V segment lost 6 bases, leaving 5 bases of the junction unmatched. The CDR3 loop spans 13 amino acids.

This chain uses TRBV6-1 with TRBJ1-5, with D hard to call. Trimming shortened V by 3 bases and J by 2 bases, and 14 bases separated the two germline ends. CDR1 MNHNS and CDR2 SASEGT come from the germline V gene. CDR3 length: 16 residues. The CDR3: CASSDPTRGGNQPQHF. In DNA form, the CDR3 reads TGTGCCAGCAGTGACCCGACCCGAGGAGGCAATCAGCCCCAGCATTTT.

The rearrangement links TRBV2 to TRBJ2-3; D gene ambiguous. The CDR3 runs to 11 residues. Trimming removed 7 bases from V and 6 bases from J, with 8 bases in between. Looked up from germline, CDR1 is SNHLY and CDR2 is FYNNEI. The CDR3 sequence is CASTPRDTQYF. The CDR3 DNA follows: TGTGCCAGCACCCCGCGGGATACGCAGTATTTT.

This clonotype was counted a few times. The genes are TRBV20-1 and TRBJ2-1; TRBD1 agrees at 7 bases. The CDR3 is 13 residues long. The germline V gene has CDR1 DFQATT and CDR2 SNEGSKA (reference sequence). Trimming cost V 5 bases and J 11 bases; bases outside gene matches: 12. The CDR3: CSAFTGTVFQQFF. The CDR3 DNA follows: TGCAGTGCTTTCACCGGGACAGTATTTCAGCAGTTCTTC.

This clonotype was detected many times. The rearrangement uses TRBV6-6 and TRBJ1-1; D is uncertain. Germline V gene lookup returns CDR1 MNHNY and CDR2 SVGAGI (reference sequence). This CDR3 spans 15 amino acids. V lost 2 bases and J 0 bases, leaving 10 bases between the germline ends. This chain's CDR3 is CASSYPWALNTEAFF. CDR3 nucleotide sequence: TGTGCCAGCAGTTACCCCTGGGCACTGAACACTGAAGCTTTCTTT.

This chain uses TRBV10-3 with TRBJ2-1; the D gene is possibly TRBD1 (7 bases). In germline, CDR1 is ENHRY, CDR2 SYGVKD. The germline V and J ends were trimmed by 3 bases and 3 bases, with 9 bases remaining between them. The CDR3 loop spans 14 amino acids. In DNA form, the CDR3 reads TGTGCCATCAGTGACAGGGGGGACTACAATGAGCAGTTCTTC. As protein: CAISDRGDYNEQFF.

This chain uses TRBV4-1 with TRBJ2-1; possible D gene TRBD2, 6 bases. The DNA end lines up better with TRBJ2-7; the J call may be wrong. Germline loops: CDR1 MGHRA, CDR2 YSYEKL. There are 18 residues in the CDR3. The CDR3 sequence: CASSQFEPVGSSNYEQYF. Here the CDR3 DNA reads TGCGCCAGCAGCCAATTTGAACCGGTCGGGAGTTCCAACTACGAGCAGTACTTC.

The chain has TRBV20-1 and TRBJ1-5, with D perhaps matching TRBD1 (5 bases). V gave up 0 bases and J gave up 7 bases, with 16 bases separating them. The germline V gene has CDR1 DFQATT and CDR2 SNEGSKA (reference sequence). The CDR3 runs 15 residues. CDR3: CSAREARDGGQPQHF. The CDR3 DNA reads TGCAGTGCTAGAGAGGCCAGGGATGGAGGACAGCCCCAGCATTTT.

This clonotype was observed a few times. J is TRBJ2-5 and V is TRBV4-3; tentatively, D is TRBD1 or TRBD2 (5 bases each). CDR1 LGHNA and CDR2 YSLEER come from the germline V gene. Trimming removed 0 bases from V and 9 bases from J, with 14 bases in between. The CDR3 is 14 amino acids. This chain's CDR3 is CASSQELTGGAQYF. The CDR3 DNA sequence: TGCGCCAGCAGCCAAGAACTAACAGGAGGTGCCCAGTACTTC.

This clonotype has ten or more counts. The rearrangement links TRBV18 to TRBJ2-4; a weak D match, TRBD1 (5 bases). CDR3 length equals 17 residues. In germline, CDR1 is KGHSH, CDR2 LQKENI. The germline V and J ends were trimmed by 2 bases and 0 bases, with 14 bases remaining between them. In DNA, the CDR3 is TGTGCCAGCTCACCAATAACGACAGAACTAGCCAAAAACATTCAGTACTTC. Translating it yields CASSPITTELAKNIQYF.

The chain is built from TRBV7-2 and TRBJ2-4; D may be TRBD1 or TRBD2 (5 bases each). Looked up from germline, CDR1 is SGHTA and CDR2 is FQGNSA. The V and J ends lost 5 bases and 2 bases respectively, with 10 bases between them. CDR3 size: 14 residues. This chain's CDR3 is CTSSPGTPKNIQYF. The DNA for the CDR3 is TGTACCAGCAGCCCTGGGACGCCCAAAAACATTCAGTACTTC.

The chain recombines TRBV28 with TRBJ2-3; 10 bases are a match to TRBD2. The CDR3 totals 17 residues. After removal of 1 base from V and 4 bases from J, the junction contained 8 bases not matched to a gene. Germline loops: CDR1 MDHEN, CDR2 SYDVKM. CDR3 bases: TGTGCCAGCAGTTTATCGGGAGCGGGAGGGCCCCCAGATACGCAGTATTTT. It translates to CASSLSGAGGPPDTQYF.

This clonotype was observed a handful of times. The chain employs TRBV7-2 and TRBJ2-5; 11 bases line up with TRBD2. The J call may be mistaken, given a closer DNA end match to TRBJ2-1. CDR1 and CDR2 (germline): SGHTA, FQGNSA. CDR3 length equals 17 residues. The CDR3 DNA reads as TGTGCCAGCAGCTACTCCGGGACTAGCGGAACTTACAATGAGCAGTTCTTC. Translation gives CASSYSGTSGTYNEQFF.

The genes are TRBV5-6 and TRBJ2-7; 8 nucleotides match TRBD1. V lost 4 bases to trimming and J lost 6 bases; unmatched junction nucleotides: 9. Germline lookup yields CDR1 SGHDT and CDR2 YYEEEE. The CDR3 sequence is 14 residues long. The CDR3 reads CASSLRTGSAEQYF. DNA for the CDR3: TGTGCCAGCAGCCTCAGGACAGGGTCGGCCGAGCAGTACTTC.

The chain employs TRBV29-1 and TRBJ2-4; 7 bases are shared with TRBD2. The germline gives CDR1 SQVTM, CDR2 ANQGSEA. V was clipped by 2 bases and J by 8 bases; unmatched bases: 12. The CDR3 sequence is 15 residues long. DNA of the CDR3: TGCAGCGTTGAACCCGTGGGGAGGGCGAGGGACATTCAGTACTTC. This encodes CSVEPVGRARDIQYF.

This clonotype appeared a few times. The chain uses TRBV5-1 and TRBJ2-5; 10 nucleotides align to TRBD2. Near its end, the DNA agrees better with TRBJ2-1, so the J call may be wrong. The CDR3 runs to 15 residues. The germline V gene encodes CDR1 SGHRS and CDR2 YFSETQ. DNA for the CDR3: TGCGCCAGCAGCTTGACTAGCGGGATTCGGGATGAGCAGTTCTTC. Residues: CASSLTSGIRDEQFF.

There are a few counts of this clonotype. The chain is built from TRBV2 and TRBJ1-1, with 11 bases identical to TRBD1. After removal of 7 bases from V and 11 bases from J, the junction contained 6 bases not matched to a gene. Germline V gene data show CDR1 as SNHLY and CDR2 as FYNNEI. The CDR3 contains 12 residues. The CDR3: CASTRTGGLAFF. CDR3 sequence (DNA): TGTGCCAGCACGCGGACAGGGGGCTTGGCTTTCTTT.